This paragraph covers one T cell receptor (beta chain) sequence. V was shortened by 5 bases and J by 4 bases, with 15 bases between the two germline ends. The CDR3 consists of 15 residues. Germline V gives CDR1 MNHEY, CDR2 SMNVEV (reference sequence). Produced via immunoSEQ multiplex PCR; TCRdb's table is partial and in-frame only. Of some 60,000 clones listed, around 83% are singletons. This record comes from a study of blood T cell repertoires in COVID-19. The V gene is TRBV27, the J gene TRBJ1-3, with D perhaps TRBD1 (6 bases). This receptor was taken from a young man with COVID-19, enrolled during active disease. The material sequenced was peripheral blood. CDR3 DNA: TGTGCCAGCAGTCAGAACAGGGACCCAGGAAACACCATATATTTT. This translates into CASSQNRDPGNTIYF.